These T cell receptor beta chains were read from a single sample in a study of vaccination and CD4 T cells after COVID-19. One entry per CDR3 protein results from TCRdb running MiXCR on the PCR reads. This repertoire shows around 9,000 distinct CDR3 sequences, about 54% found once; its top ten account for 6% to 9.5%. Their antigen targets remain unknown. Sequencing used CD4+ T cells from blood, cultured in vitro. Receptors originate from a human donor who had recovered from COVID-19. Each CDR3 is given with its conserved first and last residue. D genes are given only for firm matches. Only some rows state a clone size, as once, few, many or a class for expanded clones.

abundance	d_gene	j_gene	v_gene	CDR3aa	CDR3nt
NA	NA	TRBJ2-1	TRBV15	CATSRDHGEEQFF	TGTGCCACCAGCAGAGATCATGGTGAAGAGCAGTTCTTC
NA	NA	TRBJ1-3	TRBV6-1	CATSTRSSSGNTIYF	TGTGCCACCTCGACACGGTCAAGCTCTGGAAACACCATATATTTT
few	NA	TRBJ1-2	TRBV12-3/TRBV12-4	CASRPPGAGYTF	TGTGCCAGCAGACCGCCCGGAGCTGGCTACACCTTC
NA	NA	TRBJ2-5	TRBV11-2	CASSLYWASGQETQYF	TGTGCCAGCAGCTTATATTGGGCGTCCGGTCAAGAGACCCAGTACTTC
NA	TRBD1	TRBJ2-3	TRBV27	CASRRGDRISTDTQYF	TGTGCCAGCAGAAGAGGGGACAGAATCAGCACAGATACGCAGTATTTT
NA	TRBD1	TRBJ1-5	TRBV6-1	CASTTLGQGNQPQHF	TGTGCCAGCACCACCTTGGGACAGGGGAATCAGCCCCAGCATTTT
NA	NA	TRBJ1-2	TRBV24-1	CATSDFVNWTF	TGTGCCACCAGTGATTTCGTGAATTGGACCTTC
few	TRBD1	TRBJ2-3	TRBV20-1	CSARGDRGWFTDTQYF	TGCAGTGCTAGAGGGGACAGGGGGTGGTTCACAGATACGCAGTATTTT
NA	TRBD1	TRBJ1-2	TRBV20-1	CSAQGQVDNGYTF	TGCAGTGCCCAGGGACAGGTAGATAACGGCTACACCTTC
few	TRBD2	TRBJ2-3	TRBV7-2	CASSLEPLAGGVGGTQYF	TGTGCCAGCAGCTTAGAACCACTAGCGGGGGGAGTAGGCGGGACGCAGTATTTT
NA	NA	TRBJ2-7	TRBV27	CASSLRQVYEQYF	TGTGCCAGCAGTTTGCGACAGGTCTACGAGCAGTACTTC
NA	NA	TRBJ1-1	TRBV12-3/TRBV12-4	CASGNLVRTEAFF	TGTGCCAGCGGTAATTTAGTAAGGACTGAAGCTTTCTTT
NA	TRBD2	TRBJ2-5	TRBV20-1	CSASRSSGRARETQYF	TGCAGTGCTAGTAGGTCGAGCGGGAGGGCCCGAGAGACCCAGTACTTC
few	TRBD2	TRBJ2-5	TRBV6-1	CASSEGGGVWVETQYF	TGTGCCAGCAGTGAAGGGGGGGGAGTATGGGTAGAGACCCAGTACTTC
few	NA	TRBJ1-2	TRBV9	CASRGGYGYTF	TGTGCCAGTAGGGGGGGCTATGGCTACACCTTC
NA	TRBD1	TRBJ1-6	TRBV3-1	CASSQYDRGNNSPLHF	TGTGCCAGCAGCCAATACGACAGGGGAAATAATTCACCCCTCCACTTT
NA	TRBD1	TRBJ1-5	TRBV6-5	CASSYSMFGGTGAGTGSNQPQHF	TGTGCCAGCAGTTACTCGATGTTTGGAGGGACAGGGGCCGGTACAGGTAGCAATCAGCCCCAGCATTTT
NA	NA	TRBJ1-1	TRBV4-1	CASSHPNGGVNTEAFF	TGCGCCAGCAGCCACCCCAATGGAGGGGTGAACACTGAAGCTTTCTTT
few	TRBD1	TRBJ1-6	TRBV28	CASRRSLGQGRSPLHF	TGTGCCAGCAGACGGAGCCTAGGACAGGGGCGCTCACCCCTCCACTTT
NA	NA	TRBJ1-1	TRBV25-1	CASSEGRGSTEAFF	TGTGCCAGCAGTGAAGGGCGTGGGAGCACTGAAGCTTTCTTT
few	NA	TRBJ2-7	TRBV11-3	CASGISGSYEQYF	TGTGCCAGCGGCATATCGGGATCCTACGAGCAGTACTTC
NA	TRBD1	TRBJ1-2	TRBV12-3/TRBV12-4	CASNLKGQGYGYTF	TGTGCCAGCAACCTAAAGGGACAGGGGTATGGCTACACCTTC
NA	NA	TRBJ2-3	TRBV4-3	CASSQGSASSTDTQYF	TGCGCCAGCAGCCAAGGGTCGGCTAGCTCAACAGATACGCAGTATTTT
medium-sized	NA	TRBJ1-2	TRBV5-4	CASSLYRQGYGYTF	TGTGCCAGCAGCTTGTATCGTCAAGGCTATGGCTACACCTTC
NA	TRBD2	TRBJ2-1	TRBV11-3	CASSESSTSGGTYNEQFF	TGTGCCAGCAGCGAATCTTCTACTAGCGGGGGGACCTACAATGAGCAGTTCTTC
NA	NA	TRBJ1-1	TRBV20-1	CSGGRGGGTEAFF	TGCAGTGGGGGACGTGGGGGCGGGACTGAAGCTTTCTTT
NA	NA	TRBJ1-1	TRBV19	CASSIVLEREAFF	TGTGCCAGTAGTATAGTGTTAGAGCGGGAAGCTTTCTTT
NA	TRBD2	TRBJ2-1	TRBV24-1	CATRGSGRGGEQFF	TGTGCCACCCGGGGTAGCGGGAGAGGTGGTGAGCAGTTCTTC
medium-sized	TRBD1	TRBJ2-7	TRBV27	CASSTLRQGSSYEQYF	TGTGCCAGCAGTACCTTAAGACAGGGCAGCTCCTACGAGCAGTACTTC
NA	NA	TRBJ1-1	TRBV7-9	CASSFPGMNTEAFF	TGTGCCAGCAGCTTCCCAGGGATGAACACTGAAGCTTTCTTT
NA	TRBD2	TRBJ2-3	TRBV27	CASSLSISGVADTQYF	TGTGCCAGCAGTTTATCGATTAGCGGGGTTGCAGATACGCAGTATTTT
NA	NA	TRBJ2-2	TRBV12-3/TRBV12-4	CASSLDMNTGELFF	TGTGCCAGCAGTTTGGACATGAACACCGGGGAGCTGTTTTTT
large	NA	TRBJ2-5	TRBV15	CATRRGSGQETQYF	TGTGCCACCAGACGGGGCTCCGGCCAAGAGACCCAGTACTTC
NA	NA	TRBJ1-1	TRBV5-1	CASSSAGRSTEAFF	TGCGCCAGCAGTTCGGCAGGGCGGTCCACTGAAGCTTTCTTT
few	NA	TRBJ1-3	TRBV7-9	CASRRGGSSGNTIYF	TGTGCCAGCAGAAGAGGGGGATCCTCTGGAAACACCATATATTTT
NA	NA	TRBJ2-5	TRBV11-2	CASSLDRSELKAQYF	TGTGCCAGCAGCTTAGATAGGAGTGAGCTGAAAGCCCAGTACTTC
NA	NA	TRBJ2-5	TRBV7-6	CASSSKETQYF	TGTGCCAGCAGCTCCAAAGAGACCCAGTACTTC
NA	NA	TRBJ1-5	TRBV2	CASSDRGPQPQHF	TGTGCCAGCAGTGATAGGGGTCCTCAGCCCCAGCATTTT
NA	NA	TRBJ1-5	TRBV18	CASSQDRSNQPQHF	TGTGCCAGCTCTCAAGACAGGAGCAATCAGCCCCAGCATTTT
few	TRBD1	TRBJ1-5	TRBV4-2	CASSPDRSGQPQHF	TGTGCCAGCAGCCCGGACAGGTCAGGGCAGCCCCAGCATTTT
few	NA	TRBJ1-2	TRBV20-1	CTPYEYLRGEIAGYTF	TGCACCCCATACGAGTACCTGCGGGGGGAGATCGCGGGCTACACCTTC
NA	NA	TRBJ2-1	TRBV6-1	CASSVRRPWDEQFF	TGTGCCAGCAGTGTTCGGCGGCCTTGGGATGAGCAGTTCTTC
NA	NA	TRBJ2-7	TRBV10-1	CASCPFQTTGWGTYEQYF	TGCGCCAGCTGCCCCTTCCAAACTACAGGGTGGGGGACCTACGAGCAGTACTTC
NA	TRBD1	TRBJ2-7	TRBV27	CASSLTGQGFYEQYF	TGTGCCAGCAGTTTAACTGGACAGGGATTTTACGAGCAGTACTTC
NA	NA	TRBJ2-3	TRBV27	CASSFIGSTDTQYF	TGTGCCAGCAGTTTCATCGGGAGCACAGATACGCAGTATTTT
NA	NA	TRBJ1-2	TRBV27	CASSLSVWGPNYGYTF	TGTGCCAGCAGTTTATCGGTGTGGGGACCTAACTATGGCTACACCTTC
medium-sized	TRBD1	TRBJ1-2	TRBV29-1	CSGKAGGRYGYTF	TGCAGCGGCAAGGCAGGGGGGAGGTATGGCTACACCTTC
NA	TRBD2	TRBJ2-5	TRBV20-1	CSARGSGGQETQYF	TGCAGTGCTAGAGGTAGCGGGGGACAAGAGACCCAGTACTTC
once	NA	TRBJ2-7	TRBV2	CASSDNLASYEQYF	TGTGCCAGCAGCGACAACTTGGCCTCCTACGAGCAGTACTTC
once	TRBD1	TRBJ2-2	TRBV19	CASSPAPGQINLNTGELFF	TGTGCCAGTAGTCCCGCACCGGGACAGATCAATCTTAACACCGGGGAGCTGTTTTTT
NA	NA	TRBJ2-5	TRBV7-8	CASSQEGVGEETQYF	TGTGCCAGCAGCCAAGAGGGGGTTGGGGAAGAGACCCAGTACTTC
few	NA	TRBJ1-5	TRBV2	CASSEGSYQPQHF	TGTGCCAGCAGTGAGGGATCCTATCAGCCCCAGCATTTT
few	NA	TRBJ1-2	TRBV6-1	CASRRGGDYGYTF	TGTGCCAGCAGACGGGGAGGGGACTATGGCTACACCTTC